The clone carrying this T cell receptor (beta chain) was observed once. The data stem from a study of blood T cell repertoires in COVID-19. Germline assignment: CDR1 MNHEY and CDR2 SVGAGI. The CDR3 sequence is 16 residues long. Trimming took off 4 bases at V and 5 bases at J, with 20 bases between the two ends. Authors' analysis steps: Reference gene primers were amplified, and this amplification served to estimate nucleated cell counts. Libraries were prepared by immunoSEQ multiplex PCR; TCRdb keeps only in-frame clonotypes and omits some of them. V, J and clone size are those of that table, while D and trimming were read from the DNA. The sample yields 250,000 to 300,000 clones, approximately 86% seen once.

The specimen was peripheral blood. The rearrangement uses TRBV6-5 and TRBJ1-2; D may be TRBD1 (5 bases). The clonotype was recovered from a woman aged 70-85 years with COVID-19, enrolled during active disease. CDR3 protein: CASSFHPLGGLYGYTF. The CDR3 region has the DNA TGTGCCAGCAGTTTTCACCCGCTGGGGGGTCTGTATGGCTACACCTTC.